This T cell receptor beta chain was identified in a study of siplizumab effects on memory and regulatory T cells. Points from the study as a whole: Most proliferating CD4+ or CD8+ clones, roughly 80-97%, had no naive or memory assignment. It was never confirmed that proliferating Tregs from siplizumab cultures were suppressive. Tracing alloreactive clones into unstimulated subsets worked for only a minor fraction of them. Alloreactive sequences tracing back to unstimulated CD4+ memory cells fell significantly with siplizumab.

CDR1 MNHEY and CDR2 SVGAGI come from the germline V gene. CDR3 length: 14 amino acids. V was shortened by 7 bases and J by 7 bases, with 16 bases between the two germline ends. TCRdb keeps only in-frame clones here, not all; method: immunoSEQ multiplex PCR. The data hold 95,000 to 100,000 clones, with over 90% observed a single time. Comment on this clone: Its antigen is not identified.

The chain carries TRBV6-5 and TRBJ1-4; D gene uncertain. The source is a human donor in good health. Sequenced sample: non-Treg CD4+ T cells sorted from blood. The CDR3 region is CASTYDAAGEKLFF. The CDR3 DNA reads as TGTGCCAGCACCTACGACGCGGCGGGTGAAAAACTGTTTTTT.